These 19 T cell receptor beta chains came from one sample sequenced in a study of glioma-infiltrating T cells after dendritic cell vaccination. Sample time point: after dendritic cell vaccination, including at tumor progression/relapse. Measured with immunoSEQ multiplex PCR; TCRdb has only the in-frame clones, and not every one. Among about 82,000 clones listed, around four fifths were seen once. The material sequenced was blood, taken after dendritic cell vaccination. These receptor sequences come from a human donor with glioblastoma.

The chain is built from TRBV5-1 and TRBJ1-4; 7 positions match TRBD1. Unmatched junction bases numbered 1, after V lost 3 bases and J lost 2 bases. Per the germline V gene, CDR1 is SGHRS and CDR2 is YFSETQ. The CDR3 contains 14 residues. The CDR3: CASSSQGTNEKLFF. The CDR3 DNA follows: TGCGCCAGCAGCTCACAGGGGACTAATGAAAAACTGTTTTTT.

The chain recombines TRBV5-1 with TRBJ2-2, with D perhaps matching TRBD1 (5 bases). V was pared by 5 bases and J by 3 bases, with 11 bases between. CDR1 and CDR2 from the germline V gene are SGHRS and YFSETQ. This CDR3 comprises 14 residues. CDR3: CASRNPTDTGELFF. The CDR3 region has the DNA TGCGCCAGCAGGAATCCGACAGACACCGGGGAGCTGTTTTTT.

This clone was detected only once. The V call is TRBV30, the J call TRBJ1-4, with 7 bases aligning to TRBD1. Germline CDR1 and CDR2: GTSNPN and SVGIG (reference sequence). The CDR3 totals 14 residues. Trimming removed 3 bases from V and 1 base from J; junction bases left unmatched: 2. The CDR3: CAWSGTVTNEKLFF. The CDR3 DNA sequence: TGTGCCTGGAGCGGGACAGTAACTAATGAAAAACTGTTTTTT. Variable domain in full (rest from reference TRBV30 and TRBJ1-4): SQTIHQWPATLVQPVGSPLSLECTVEGTSNPNLYWYRQAAGRGLQLLFYSVGIGQISSEVPQNLSASRPQDRQFILSSKKLLLSDSGFYLCAWSGTVTNEKLFFGSGTQLSVL.

The V and J genes are TRBV6-5 and TRBJ2-5, with D possibly TRBD2 on 5 matching bases. CDR1 is MNHEY and CDR2 is SVGAGI in the germline V gene. This CDR3 contains 14 residues. V was cut by 6 bases and J by 4 bases, with 15 bases left in between. The CDR3 loop reads CASRPPGLIETQYF. CDR3 sequence (DNA): TGTGCCAGCAGACCTCCTGGACTGATAGAGACCCAGTACTTC.

This clone was recorded only once. This rearrangement joins TRBV2 to TRBJ2-5; unclear D gene. Deletions cut 7 bases from V and 4 bases from J, with 7 bases between. This CDR3 is 11 amino acids long. Germline-derived CDR1 and CDR2 are SNHLY and FYNNEI. The CDR3, as DNA: TGTGCCAGCACAGGTGGAGAGACCCAGTACTTC. As protein: CASTGGETQYF.

V usage is TRBV7-9 and J usage is TRBJ2-7; a weak D match, TRBD2 (6 bases). There are 12 residues in the CDR3. Trimming stripped 8 bases from V and 6 bases from J, with 14 bases between. Germline CDR1 reads SEHNR; CDR2 reads FQNEAQ (reference sequence). The CDR3 DNA reads as TGTGCCAGCCGGGAGCTGGCCCTCGAGCAGTACTTC. Translating gives CASRELALEQYF.

This clone was detected only once. The genes are TRBV29-1 and TRBJ2-7; TRBD1 agrees at 8 bases. This CDR3 is 12 amino acids long. The trim removed 7 bases at V and 5 bases at J, leaving 7 bases unmatched. Germline-derived CDR1 and CDR2 are SQVTM and ANQGSEA. As DNA, the CDR3 is TGCAGCGGGGGACAGGAGCAAGACGAGCAGTACTTC. Its protein product is CSGGQEQDEQYF.

This chain uses TRBV6-5 with TRBJ2-7; 7 bases match TRBD1. The CDR3 is 14 amino acids. Germline V gives CDR1 MNHEY, CDR2 SVGAGI. The J segment lost 3 bases and the V segment lost 6 bases, leaving 8 bases of the junction unmatched. CDR3 sequence: CASRETGKIYEQYF. The CDR3 DNA reads TGTGCCAGCAGGGAGACAGGGAAGATCTACGAGCAGTACTTC.

For the CDR3, the DNA is TGTGCCACCAGCAGAGATACACAGGGATCCTACGAGCAGTACTTC. It translates to CATSRDTQGSYEQYF. V is TRBV15 and J is TRBJ2-5; the D gene is possibly TRBD1 (6 bases). The assigned J gene may be wrong: the sequence end matches TRBJ2-7 better. The CDR3 runs to 15 residues. Germline lookup yields CDR1 LNHNV and CDR2 YYDKDF (reference sequence).

The chain uses TRBV7-2 and TRBJ1-1; no clear D. The germline gives CDR1 SGHTA, CDR2 FQGNSA. V was shortened by 0 bases and J by 1 base, with 9 bases between the two germline ends. This CDR3 region has 15 residues. In nucleotides, the CDR3 is TGTGCCAGCAGCTTAGCGGCGACACCGAACACTGAAGCTTTCTTT. It translates to CASSLAATPNTEAFF.

The genes are TRBV27 and TRBJ1-1, with D possibly being TRBD1 (5 bases). V gave up 3 bases and J gave up 4 bases, with 12 bases separating them. The germline gives CDR1 MNHEY, CDR2 SMNVEV (reference sequence). The CDR3 is 14 amino acids. The DNA for the CDR3 is TGTGCCAGCAGTTTGCCAGGGCGGGGCACTGAAGCTTTCTTT. Its translation: CASSLPGRGTEAFF.

CDR3 protein: CASSQYRGYNEQFF. In DNA, the CDR3 is TGCGCCAGCAGCCAGTACCGGGGGTACAATGAGCAGTTCTTC. The chain joins TRBV4-1 to TRBJ2-1; the D gene is possibly TRBD2 (6 bases). The ends were cut back, 3 bases at V and 4 bases at J, with 10 bases in the middle. The germline V gene encodes CDR1 MGHRA and CDR2 YSYEKL. The CDR3 consists of 14 residues.

This clone came up once. The rearrangement uses TRBV5-1 and TRBJ2-2, with a tentative D call TRBD1 (5 bases). CDR1 is SGHRS and CDR2 is YFSETQ in the germline V gene. CDR3 length: 16 amino acids. The V gene lost 0 bases and the J gene lost 1 base, with 10 bases spanning the gap. The CDR3 reads CASSLVGAWNTGELFF. The CDR3 DNA reads TGCGCCAGCAGCTTGGTAGGGGCCTGGAACACCGGGGAGCTGTTTTTT.

V gene TRBV4-2 combines with J gene TRBJ1-6; no definite D call. This CDR3 spans 17 amino acids. The V end was cut by 0 bases, the J end by 3 bases, with 12 bases between. CDR1 LGHNA and CDR2 YNFKEQ come from the germline V gene. The CDR3 nucleotides read TGTGCCAGCAGCCAAGAGATAGCTGGAAACTATAATTCACCCCTCCACTTT. Amino acids: CASSQEIAGNYNSPLHF.

The chain joins TRBV6-5 to TRBJ2-6, with D perhaps matching TRBD1 (5 bases). V was clipped by 2 bases and J by 2 bases, with 7 bases between them. The CDR3 is 15 amino acids. Germline CDR1 reads MNHEY; CDR2 reads SVGAGI. The CDR3 protein is CASSYAGTGANVLTF. Here the CDR3 DNA reads TGTGCCAGCAGTTACGCAGGGACTGGGGCCAACGTCCTGACTTTC.

The chain is built from TRBV6-1 and TRBJ1-5; 9 bases align to TRBD1. V was clipped by 6 bases and J by 5 bases; unmatched bases: 2. CDR3 size: 13 residues. Germline CDR1 reads MNHNS; CDR2 reads SASEGT. This CDR3 is CASSRDRDQPQHF. In DNA, the CDR3 is TGTGCCAGCAGCCGGGACAGGGATCAGCCCCAGCATTTT.

A few counts support this clone. J is TRBJ1-4 and V is TRBV7-8; D is undetermined. The CDR3 is made up of 14 amino acids. V was trimmed by 5 bases and J by 6 bases, leaving 13 bases between them. Germline CDR1 reads SGHVS; CDR2 reads FQNEAQ. The CDR3 sequence: CASSRDGDYEKLFF. Written as DNA, the CDR3 is TGTGCCAGCAGCCGTGACGGAGACTATGAAAAACTGTTTTTT.

This clone was recorded only once. CDR3 nucleotide sequence: TGTGCCAGCAGCTTGCTAACGACAGGGGGCAGTGGTGGCTACACCTTC. Translated, it gives CASSLLTTGGSGGYTF. J is TRBJ1-2 and V is TRBV7-2, with TRBD1 matching over 10 bases. Germline values: CDR1 SGHTA, CDR2 FQGNSA. V shed 3 bases, J shed 7 bases, and the junction held 11 bases outside the gene matches. The CDR3 runs to 16 residues.

The V and J genes are TRBV5-5 and TRBJ2-7; TRBD2 matches 10 bases. The germline V gene has CDR1 SGHKS and CDR2 YYEKEE (reference sequence). The CDR3 runs 18 residues. Losses at the gene ends were 1 base for V and 0 bases for J; bases not matched to a gene: 10. CDR3 sequence: CASSLSHTGTSVSYEQYF. The CDR3 DNA sequence: TGTGCCAGCAGCTTGTCCCACACCGGGACTAGCGTCTCCTACGAGCAGTACTTC.